What follows are 3 T cell receptor beta chains derived from one specimen sequenced in a study of blood T cell repertoires in COVID-19. Assay: immunoSEQ multiplex PCR; the TCRdb copy retains only in-frame clones and omits some. The sample contains about 120,000 clones, more than 80% of which appear only once. Input material: peripheral blood. These receptors all stem from a man aged 65 to 79 with active or convalescent COVID-19.

This chain uses TRBV5-6 with TRBJ2-5; 9 nucleotides match TRBD1. The CDR3 extends over 14 amino acids. With V trimmed by 4 bases and J by 5 bases, 6 bases remained unmatched. Per germline, CDR1 SGHDT and CDR2 YYEEEE. CDR3 sequence: CASSHGTGRETQYF. The CDR3 bases are TGTGCCAGCAGCCACGGGACAGGGCGGGAGACCCAGTACTTC.

V and J are TRBV11-2 and TRBJ1-2; D gene uncertain. This CDR3 comprises 12 residues. Germline V CDR1 and CDR2: SGHAT, FQNNGV. V was trimmed by 5 bases and J by 9 bases, leaving 13 bases between them. Written as DNA, the CDR3 is TGTGCCAGCAGCCCCACGGGTGTGAGCTACACCTTC. It codes for CASSPTGVSYTF.

The chain employs TRBV29-1 and TRBJ2-1, with 7 positions matching TRBD1. This CDR3 has 13 amino acids. Germline V gene sequence: CDR1 SQVTM, CDR2 ANQGSEA. V dropped 6 bases and J dropped 4; count of bases not matched to a gene: 6. DNA of the CDR3: TGCAGCGTGCAGGGGGTACGGTACAATGAGCAGTTCTTC. It is translated as CSVQGVRYNEQFF.